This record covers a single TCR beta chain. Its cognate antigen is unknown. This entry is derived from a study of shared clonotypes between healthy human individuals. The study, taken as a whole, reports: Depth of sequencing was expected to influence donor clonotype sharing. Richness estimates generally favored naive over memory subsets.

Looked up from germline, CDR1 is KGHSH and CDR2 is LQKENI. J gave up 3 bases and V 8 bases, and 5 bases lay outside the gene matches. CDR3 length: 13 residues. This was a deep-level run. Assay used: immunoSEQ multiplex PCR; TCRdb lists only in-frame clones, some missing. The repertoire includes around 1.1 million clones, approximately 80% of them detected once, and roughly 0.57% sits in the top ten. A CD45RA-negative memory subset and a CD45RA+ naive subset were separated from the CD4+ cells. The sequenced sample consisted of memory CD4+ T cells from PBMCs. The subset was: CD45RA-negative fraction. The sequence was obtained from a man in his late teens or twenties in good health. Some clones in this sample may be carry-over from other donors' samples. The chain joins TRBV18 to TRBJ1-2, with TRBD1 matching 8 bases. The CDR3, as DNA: TGTGCCAGCCACGGGACAGGCGACTATGGCTACACCTTC. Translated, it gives CASHGTGDYGYTF.